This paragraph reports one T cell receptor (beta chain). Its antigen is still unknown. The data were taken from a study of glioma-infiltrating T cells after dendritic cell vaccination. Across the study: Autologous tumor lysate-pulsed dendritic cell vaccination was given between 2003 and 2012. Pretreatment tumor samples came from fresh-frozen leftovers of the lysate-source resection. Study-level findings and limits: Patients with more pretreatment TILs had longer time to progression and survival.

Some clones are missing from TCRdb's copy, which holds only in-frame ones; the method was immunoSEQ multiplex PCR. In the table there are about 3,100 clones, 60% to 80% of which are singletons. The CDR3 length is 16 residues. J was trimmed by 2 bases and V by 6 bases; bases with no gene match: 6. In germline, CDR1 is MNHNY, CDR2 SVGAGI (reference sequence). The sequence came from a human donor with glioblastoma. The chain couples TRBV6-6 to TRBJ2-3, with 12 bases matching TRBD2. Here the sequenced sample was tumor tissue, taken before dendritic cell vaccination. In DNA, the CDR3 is TGTGCCAGCAGAGACCTAGCGGGGGGGTTCACAGATACGCAGTATTTT. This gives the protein CASRDLAGGFTDTQYF.